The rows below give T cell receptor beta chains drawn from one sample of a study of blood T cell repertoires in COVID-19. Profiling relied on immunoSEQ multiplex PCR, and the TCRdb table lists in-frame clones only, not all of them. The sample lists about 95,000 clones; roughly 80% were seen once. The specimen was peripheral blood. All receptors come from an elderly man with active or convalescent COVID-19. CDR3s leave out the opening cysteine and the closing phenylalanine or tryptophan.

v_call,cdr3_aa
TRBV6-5,ASSPGGQEPNEQY
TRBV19,ASSISRDSPLH
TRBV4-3,ASSQERTGLGGQY
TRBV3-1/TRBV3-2,ASSPGPGQGYRYT
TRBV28,ASRGSGQGYYGYT
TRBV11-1,ASSLYAGHYGYT
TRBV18,ASSAAGQTYEQY
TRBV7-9,ASSPTKGYNEQF
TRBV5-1,ASSLGDREHEQY
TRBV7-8,ASSLALAGGQF
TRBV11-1,ASSFQREERTDTQY
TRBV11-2,ASSSPGTSGEETQY
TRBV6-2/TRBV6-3,ASSPGFSTDTQY
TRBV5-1,ASSLGTQGTDTQY
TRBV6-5,ASSSGTGRNYGYT
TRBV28,ASSLVGGSDGYT
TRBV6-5,ASSLITGSAEAF
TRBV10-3,AITAGAGVARQGENTYGYT
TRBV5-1,ASSSGQGGADTQY
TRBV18,ASSPGTNYT
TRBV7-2,ASSSALWGQGSHEQF
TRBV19,ASSIGERDTQY
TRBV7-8,ASSPGTGASYEQY
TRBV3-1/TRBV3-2,ASSQRPGLAYNEQF
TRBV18,ASSPIADTQY
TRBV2,ASIGRGRNTEAF
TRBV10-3,AISAIRARSGNTIY
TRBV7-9,ASSLSTGMGTEAF
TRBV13,ASSLGQGSYGYT
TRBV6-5,ASSFRGLGTEAF
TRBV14,ASSPVPGARYT
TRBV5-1,ASSPRTSNTGELF
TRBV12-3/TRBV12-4,ASSLGQTYEQY
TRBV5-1,ASSGGTSETQY
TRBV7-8,ASSTGTFPGEQY
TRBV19,ASSRTGVNSPLH
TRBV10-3,AISPGGSGGSTDTQY
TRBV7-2,ASSPHRESSGNTIY
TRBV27,ASRLEGEREKLF
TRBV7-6,ASSLSGQGGYGYT
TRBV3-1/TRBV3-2,ASSHPGTSGSYEQY
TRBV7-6,ASSLLQGTSYEQY
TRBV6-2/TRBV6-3,ASSTGGSGNNEQF
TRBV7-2,ASSLGGRGGPATDTQY
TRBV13,ASSRRGNTIY
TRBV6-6,ASSALIVGLAGAQY
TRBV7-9,ASSVPGLAFGDTQY
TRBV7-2,ASSPRTGGMLTYYGYT
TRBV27,ASSAQLAGGSYEQY
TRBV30,AWSVGAGNYEQY
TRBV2,ASSPQGVENQPQH
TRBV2,ASGRTPAIPSSNEKLF
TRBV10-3,AISESTGVGTGELF
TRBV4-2,ASSQVRTGTYEQY